This entry lists 8 T cell receptor beta chains sequenced from one sample in a study of monozygotic twins with inflammatory bowel disease. TCRdb re-called the 5' RACE reads and gives one entry per CDR3 protein, without DNA. The repertoire table contains approximately 400,000 distinct CDR3 sequences. Sequencing used blood. The receptors shown here come from a human donor with ulcerative colitis or Crohn's disease, or a healthy co-twin of an affected twin (not recorded which).

The chain recombines TRBV6-4 with TRBJ2-5. The CDR3 consists of 12 residues. Germline loops: CDR1 MRHNA, CDR2 SNTAGT. The CDR3 is CASRGDQETQYF.

This chain uses TRBV5-5 with TRBJ2-3; no DNA is available, so the TRBD1 call from TCRdb remains unchecked. Germline values: CDR1 SGHKS, CDR2 YYEKEE (reference sequence). The CDR3 runs to 15 residues. The chain's CDR3 is CASSDGAISTDTQYF.

This sequence joins TRBV14 and TRBJ2-7; TCRdb's D call of TRBD1 is untestable without DNA. CDR1 and CDR2 (germline): SGHDN, FVKESK. The CDR3 has 16 amino acids. CDR3 loop: CASSQPGAGSYNEQFF.

The gene calls are TRBV5-1 and TRBJ2-5; no DNA is available, so the TRBD1 call from TCRdb remains unchecked. CDR3 length: 16 residues. From germline, CDR1 is SGHRS and CDR2 YFSETQ. The CDR3 reads CASSLTLRTGVETQYF.

V usage is TRBV20-1 and J usage is TRBJ1-5; TCRdb calls TRBD1, which cannot be checked without DNA. The CDR3 is made up of 13 amino acids. Germline CDR1 and CDR2: DFQATT and SNEGSKA (reference sequence). The CDR3 loop reads CSATGAGNQPQHF.

V and J are TRBV3-1 and TRBJ1-1. The CDR3 covers 14 residues. Germline CDR1 and CDR2: LGHDT and YNNKEL (reference sequence). CDR3 region: CASSAGRAWTEAFF. The full variable domain, its missing parts supplied by reference TRBV3-1 and TRBJ1-1, is DTAVSQTPKYLVTQMGNDKSIKCEQNLGHDTMYWYKQDSKKFLKIMFSYNNKELIINETVPNRFSPKSPDKAHLNLHINSLELGDSAVYFCASSAGRAWTEAFFGQGTRLTVV.

The chain combines TRBV29-1 with TRBJ1-6. Germline V gene lookup returns CDR1 SQVTM and CDR2 ANQGSEA. The CDR3 has 14 amino acids. This chain's CDR3 is CSVMVESNNSPLHF.

This chain connects TRBV5-1 to TRBJ2-5. CDR3 size: 13 residues. The germline gives CDR1 SGHRS, CDR2 YFSETQ. The CDR3 sequence: CASSLDSQETQYF.